Presented here are 5 T cell receptor beta chains from one specimen sequenced in a study of Graves' ophthalmopathy and Graves' hyperthyroidism. Investigators amplified TCR beta CDR3 regions from RNA transcripts. Second-round multiplex PCR followed a first-round RT-PCR using HTBI primers. MiXCR, run by TCRdb on the multiplex PCR reads, gives a single entry per CDR3 protein. The sample contains 150,000 to 200,000 distinct CDR3 sequences, approximately 40% of which appear only once. The sequenced material came from peripheral blood. The source of these receptors is a man aged 25-40 years with Graves' ophthalmopathy.

The CDR3 loop reads CASSQDASGRAGYQETQYF. The DNA of the CDR3 is TGTGCCAGCAGCCAAGATGCTAGCGGGAGGGCCGGGTACCAAGAGACCCAGTACTTC. The chain links TRBV4-2 to TRBJ2-5, with TRBD2 matching over 12 bases. Germline CDR1 is LGHNA and CDR2 is YNFKEQ. Trimming took 0 bases from V and 0 from J; bases not matched to a gene: 8. The CDR3 has 19 residues.

In its sample, this clonotype was seen many times. The rearrangement links TRBV5-1 to TRBJ1-1, with 12 bases identical to TRBD1. Germline V gene sequence: CDR1 SGHRS, CDR2 YFSETQ. The CDR3 consists of 17 residues. Trimming removed 0 bases from V and 0 bases from J; junction bases left unmatched: 3. The CDR3 nucleotides are TGCGCCAGCAGCTTGGCCGGGACAGGGGGCTTGAACACTGAAGCTTTCTTT. As protein: CASSLAGTGGLNTEAFF.

V usage is TRBV12-3 or TRBV12-4 and J usage is TRBJ2-7; 7 nucleotides match TRBD1. The V and J ends lost 5 bases and 0 bases, in that order; junction bases with no gene match: 7. This CDR3 comprises 15 residues. The CDR3 bases are TGTGCCAGCAGTGACTCCCGACAGGGCTCCTACGAGCAGTACTTC. Amino acids: CASSDSRQGSYEQYF.

This clonotype has at least ten counts. The rearrangement uses TRBV6-4 and TRBJ1-3; the D gene is possibly TRBD1 (6 bases). CDR3 size: 17 residues. CDR1 and CDR2 from the germline V gene are MRHNA and SNTAGT. With 6 bases removed from V and 0 bases from J, the gap between germline ends came to 18 bases. The chain's CDR3 is CASSFRTETFSGNTIYF. For the CDR3, the DNA is TGTGCCAGCAGCTTCCGGACAGAAACCTTCTCTGGAAACACCATATATTTT.

The chain has TRBV7-9 and TRBJ1-1, with a weak D call TRBD1 (5 bases). The CDR3 is 15 amino acids. Germline V gene sequence: CDR1 SEHNR, CDR2 FQNEAQ (reference sequence). Trimming pared 5 bases from V and 0 bases from J, leaving 13 bases between. The CDR3 protein is CASSPDRDLNTEAFF. The CDR3 DNA reads TGTGCCAGCAGCCCAGACAGAGATCTGAACACTGAAGCTTTCTTT.